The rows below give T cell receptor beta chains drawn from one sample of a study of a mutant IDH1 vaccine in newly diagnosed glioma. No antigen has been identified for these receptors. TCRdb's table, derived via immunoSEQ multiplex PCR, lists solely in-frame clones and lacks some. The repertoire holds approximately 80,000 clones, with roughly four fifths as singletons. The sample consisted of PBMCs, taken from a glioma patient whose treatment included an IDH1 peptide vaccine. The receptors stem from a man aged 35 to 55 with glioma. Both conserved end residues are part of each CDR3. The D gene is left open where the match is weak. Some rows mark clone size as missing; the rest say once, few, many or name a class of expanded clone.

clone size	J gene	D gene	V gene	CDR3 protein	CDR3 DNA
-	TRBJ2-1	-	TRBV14	CASSLRTYLKSEQFF	TGTGCCAGCAGCCTGCGGACATACCTAAAAAGCGAGCAGTTCTTC
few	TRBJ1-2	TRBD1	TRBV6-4	CASSLTGTGDYGYTF	TGTGCCAGCAGTCTTACCGGGACAGGGGACTATGGCTACACCTTC
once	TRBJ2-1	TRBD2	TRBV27	CASTPRLAGVTNEQFF	TGTGCCAGCACTCCACGACTAGCGGGAGTAACGAATGAGCAGTTCTTC
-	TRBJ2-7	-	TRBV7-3	CASSLIPGNEQYF	TGTGCCAGCAGCTTAATCCCGGGGAACGAGCAGTACTTC
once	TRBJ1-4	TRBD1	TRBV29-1	CSVGDSRNEKLFF	TGCAGCGTCGGGGACAGTCGTAATGAAAAACTGTTTTTT
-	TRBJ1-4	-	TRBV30	CAGNRGSTNEKLFF	TGTGCCGGGAACCGAGGGTCAACTAATGAAAAACTGTTTTTT
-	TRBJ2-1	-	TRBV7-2	CASSLVPTAPYNEQFF	TGTGCCAGCAGCTTAGTTCCAACGGCGCCCTACAATGAGCAGTTCTTC
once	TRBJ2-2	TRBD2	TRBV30	CAWSLVAGTGELFF	TGTGCCTGGAGCTTGGTAGCGGGCACCGGGGAGCTGTTTTTT
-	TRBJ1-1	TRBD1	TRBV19	CATRPGGGITEAFF	TGTGCCACCCGTCCAGGGGGCGGTATCACTGAAGCTTTCTTT
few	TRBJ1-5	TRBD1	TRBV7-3	CASSLGTGVGQPQHF	TGTGCCAGCAGCTTGGGGACAGGGGTAGGTCAGCCCCAGCATTTT
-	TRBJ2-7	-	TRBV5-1	CASSLWPGRSYEQYF	TGCGCCAGCAGCTTGTGGCCTGGCAGGTCCTACGAGCAGTACTTC
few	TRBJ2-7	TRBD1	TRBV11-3	CASSPPGTGLGEQYF	TGTGCCAGCAGCCCCCCCGGGACAGGGTTAGGCGAGCAGTACTTC
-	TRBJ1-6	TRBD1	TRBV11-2	CASSLDDRDNSPLHF	TGTGCCAGCAGCTTAGACGACAGGGATAATTCACCCCTCCACTTT
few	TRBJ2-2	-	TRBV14	CASSQDLTGELFF	TGTGCCAGCAGCCAAGATTTGACCGGGGAGCTGTTTTTT
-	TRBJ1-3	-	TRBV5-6	CASSADRIVGNTIYF	TGTGCCAGCAGCGCCGACAGGATAGTTGGAAACACCATATATTTT
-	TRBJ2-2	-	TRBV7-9	CASSPFDRENTGELFF	TGTGCCAGCAGCCCGTTCGACAGAGAGAACACCGGGGAGCTGTTTTTT
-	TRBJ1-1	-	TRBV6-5	CASSWGRANTEAFF	TGTGCCAGCAGTTGGGGACGGGCGAACACTGAAGCTTTCTTT
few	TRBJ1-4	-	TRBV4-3	CASSQGGRTKEKLFF	TGCGCCAGCAGCCAAGGAGGACGCACTAAGGAAAAACTGTTTTTT
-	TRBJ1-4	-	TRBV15	CATSRDGAGGKLFF	TGTGCCACCAGCAGAGACGGGGCTGGGGGAAAACTGTTTTTT
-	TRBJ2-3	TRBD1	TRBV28	CASSFNRGLGTDTQYF	TGTGCCAGCAGTTTCAACAGGGGGCTGGGCACAGATACGCAGTATTTT
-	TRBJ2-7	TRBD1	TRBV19	CASSIGGTGGKSEQYF	TGTGCCAGTAGTATCGGGGGGACAGGGGGTAAATCCGAGCAGTACTTC
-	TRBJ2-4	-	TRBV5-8	CASSLVAGGKNIQYF	TGTGCCAGCAGCTTGGTTGCTGGGGGCAAAAACATTCAGTACTTC
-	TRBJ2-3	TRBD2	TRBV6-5	CASSYSSGVSDTQYF	TGTGCCAGCAGTTACTCTAGCGGGGTCTCAGATACGCAGTATTTT
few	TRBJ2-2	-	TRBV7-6	CASSLAVGELFF	TGTGCCAGCAGCTTAGCGGTCGGGGAGCTGTTTTTT
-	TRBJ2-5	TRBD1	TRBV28	CASFFSGQQETQYF	TGTGCCAGCTTTTTCTCGGGACAGCAAGAGACCCAGTACTTC
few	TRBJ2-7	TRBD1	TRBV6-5	CASSLTRQGYEQYF	TGTGCCAGCAGCCTTACGAGACAGGGCTACGAGCAGTACTTC
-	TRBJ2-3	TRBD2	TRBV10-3	CAINGGGLTDTQYF	TGTGCCATCAACGGGGGAGGGCTCACAGATACGCAGTATTTT
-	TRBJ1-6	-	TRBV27	CASSTTRSYNSPLHF	TGTGCCAGCAGTACCACCCGCTCCTATAATTCACCCCTCCACTTT
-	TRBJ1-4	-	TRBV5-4	CASSLWRGEKLFF	TGTGCCAGCAGCCTATGGAGGGGAGAAAAACTGTTTTTT
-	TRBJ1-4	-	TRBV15	CATSRNRGATNEKLFF	TGTGCCACCAGCAGGAACCGGGGGGCAACTAATGAAAAACTGTTTTTT
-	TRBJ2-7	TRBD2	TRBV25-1	CASSARLGGGPSSYEQYF	TGTGCCAGCAGTGCCCGACTCGGCGGGGGGCCCAGCTCCTACGAGCAGTACTTC
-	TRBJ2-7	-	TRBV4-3	CASSQELPGGGTRSYEQYF	TGCGCCAGCAGCCAAGAACTTCCGGGGGGCGGGACCAGGTCCTACGAGCAGTACTTC
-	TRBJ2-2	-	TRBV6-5	CASSFVVGSTGELFF	TGTGCCAGCAGTTTCGTAGTGGGGTCGACCGGGGAGCTGTTTTTT
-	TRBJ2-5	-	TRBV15	CATSRVGGQETQYF	TGTGCCACCAGCAGAGTAGGGGGGCAAGAGACCCAGTACTTC
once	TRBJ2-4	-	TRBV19	CASSMTGLVAKNIQYF	TGTGCCAGTAGTATGACAGGATTAGTAGCCAAAAACATTCAGTACTTC
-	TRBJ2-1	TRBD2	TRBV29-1	CSGGLAGGSYNEQFF	TGCAGCGGCGGACTAGCGGGAGGGTCCTACAATGAGCAGTTCTTC
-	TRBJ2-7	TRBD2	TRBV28	CASSLFGDRGGSYEQYF	TGTGCCAGCAGTTTATTCGGGGACCGGGGGGGGTCCTACGAGCAGTACTTC
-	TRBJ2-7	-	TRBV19	CASSISQGPSYEQYF	TGTGCCAGTAGTATTTCACAGGGACCTTCCTACGAGCAGTACTTC
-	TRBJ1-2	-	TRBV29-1	CSVEPGLGGYTF	TGCAGCGTTGAGCCGGGGCTAGGCGGCTACACCTTC
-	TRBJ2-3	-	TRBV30	CAWNRVSSTDTQYF	TGTGCCTGGAATCGAGTATCCAGCACAGATACGCAGTATTTT
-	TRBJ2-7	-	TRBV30	CAWSTTGGCEQYF	TGTGCCTGGAGTACTACCGGGGGCTGCGAGCAGTACTTC
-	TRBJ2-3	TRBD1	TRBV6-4	CASSDTGGFRDTQYF	TGTGCCAGCAGTGATACAGGGGGCTTTAGAGATACGCAGTATTTT
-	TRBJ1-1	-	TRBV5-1	CASSLEFPGNTEAFF	TGCGCCAGCAGCTTGGAATTTCCGGGGAACACTGAAGCTTTCTTT
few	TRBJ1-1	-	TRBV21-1	CASSKTGLNTEAFF	TGTGCCAGCAGCAAGACAGGGTTGAACACTGAAGCTTTCTTT
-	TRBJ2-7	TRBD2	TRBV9	CASSETSGPYEQYF	TGTGCCAGCAGCGAGACTAGCGGTCCCTACGAGCAGTACTTC
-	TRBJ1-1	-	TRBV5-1	CASSLEQGPLNTEAFF	TGCGCCAGCAGCTTGGAGCAGGGGCCCTTGAACACTGAAGCTTTCTTT
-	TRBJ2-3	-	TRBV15	CATSSGIRGRTDTQYF	TGTGCCACCAGCAGTGGGATCAGGGGCCGCACAGATACGCAGTATTTT
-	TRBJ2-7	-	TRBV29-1	CSASHRFGGEQYF	TGCAGCGCCTCGCATCGATTTGGGGGGGAGCAGTACTTC
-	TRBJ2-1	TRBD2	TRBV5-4	CASSTGTSFSNEQFF	TGTGCCAGCAGCACCGGGACTAGTTTTTCCAATGAGCAGTTCTTC
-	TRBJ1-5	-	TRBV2	CASSEGGHQPQHF	TGTGCCAGCAGTGAAGGGGGCCATCAGCCCCAGCATTTT
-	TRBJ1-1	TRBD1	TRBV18	CASSLRDRGGTEAFF	TGTGCCAGCTCACTACGGGACAGGGGAGGGACTGAAGCTTTCTTT
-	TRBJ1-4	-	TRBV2	CASSSDRKLFF	TGTGCCAGCAGTTCGGACAGAAAACTGTTTTTT
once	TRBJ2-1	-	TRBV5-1	CASSSLASDVYNEQFF	TGCGCCAGCAGCTCACTTGCATCGGACGTCTACAATGAGCAGTTCTTC
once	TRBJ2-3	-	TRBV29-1	CSAARGVGTDTQYF	TGCAGCGCCGCCAGGGGGGTTGGCACAGATACGCAGTATTTT
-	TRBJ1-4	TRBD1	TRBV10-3	CAISGRTGLNEKLFF	TGTGCCATCAGTGGAAGGACAGGTCTTAATGAAAAACTGTTTTTT
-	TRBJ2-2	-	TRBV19	CASSNTGELFF	TGTGCCAGTAGTAACACCGGGGAGCTGTTTTTT
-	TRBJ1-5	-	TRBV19	CASSSQVQTQHF	TGTGCCAGTAGTAGTCAGGTCCAAACCCAGCATTTT
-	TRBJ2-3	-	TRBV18	CASSTASDPDTQYF	TGTGCCAGCTCAACTGCTAGCGACCCAGATACGCAGTATTTT
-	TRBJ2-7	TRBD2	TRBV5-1	CASKLAGGSYEQYF	TGCGCCAGTAAGCTAGCGGGGGGCTCCTACGAGCAGTACTTC